This T cell receptor beta chain was sequenced for a study of blood T cell repertoires in COVID-19. Study-level information: Specimens from acute and convalescent COVID-19 originated in the United States, Italy and Spain. Sources were T cells, B-cell-depleted T cells, or PBMCs; the material itself was cDNA or gDNA.

There are 12 residues in the CDR3. The V gene lost 5 bases and the J gene lost 3 bases, with 5 bases spanning the gap. The germline CDR1 and CDR2 sequences are MNHNS and SASEGT. The Seattle patients joined while their infection was active and were tracked longitudinally afterward. Profiling relied on immunoSEQ multiplex PCR, and the TCRdb table lists in-frame clones only, not all of them. The sample carries roughly 200,000 clones, 85% to 95% recorded once. The sample holds a few counts of this clone. The source of this sequence is a man in his thirties or forties with COVID-19, enrolled during active disease. Sample: peripheral blood. This chain uses TRBV6-1 with TRBJ1-5; no clear D. The CDR3 DNA reads as TGTGCCAGCAGTATAGACAATCAGCCCCAGCATTTT. This encodes CASSIDNQPQHF.